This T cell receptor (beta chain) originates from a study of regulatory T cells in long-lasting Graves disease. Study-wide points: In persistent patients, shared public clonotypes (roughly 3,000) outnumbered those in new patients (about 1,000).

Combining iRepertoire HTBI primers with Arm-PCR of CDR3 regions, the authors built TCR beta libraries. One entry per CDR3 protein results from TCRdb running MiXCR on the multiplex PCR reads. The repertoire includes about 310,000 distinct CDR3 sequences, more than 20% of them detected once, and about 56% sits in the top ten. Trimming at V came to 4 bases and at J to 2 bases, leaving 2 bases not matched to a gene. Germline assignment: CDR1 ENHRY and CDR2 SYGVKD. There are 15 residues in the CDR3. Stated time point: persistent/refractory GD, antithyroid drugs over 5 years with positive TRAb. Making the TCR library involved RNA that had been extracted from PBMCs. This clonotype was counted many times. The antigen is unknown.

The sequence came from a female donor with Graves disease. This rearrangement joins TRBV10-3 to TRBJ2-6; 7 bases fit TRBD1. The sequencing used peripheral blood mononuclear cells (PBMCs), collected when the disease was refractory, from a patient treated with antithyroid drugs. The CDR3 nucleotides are TGTGCCATCAGTGTAACAGGGGCTGGGGCCAACGTCCTGACTTTC. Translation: CAISVTGAGANVLTF.